This TCR beta chain was sequenced for a study of Ad26.COV2.S vaccination and SARS-CoV-2 variants. The wider study: The donor belonged to the COV1001 Ad26.COV2.S trial arm. Participants got Ad26.COV2.S intramuscularly, once or twice 56 days apart. Study-wide findings and caveats: The study found similar non-spike TCR breadth in vaccine and placebo recipients.

Profiled with immunoSEQ multiplex PCR; TCRdb holds only in-frame clones, not every one. The table includes 350,000 to 500,000 clones, roughly 87% detected once. In the case of this clone: Its antigen is undetermined.

The CDR3 runs 15 residues. CDR1 and CDR2 (germline): MNHEY, SVGAGI. V was clipped by 3 bases and J by 7 bases; unmatched bases: 8. Indicated treatment: around 19 received Ad26.COV2.S at low or high dose, single or two shots; several received placebo; per-sample allocation not given. The study sampled participants on day 63 after the first vaccine or placebo injection. V gene TRBV6-5 combines with J gene TRBJ2-1; TRBD2 matches at 8 bases. This clonotype was obtained from a person between 18 and 65 years old who received the Ad26.COV2.S COVID-19 vaccine or a placebo. Source: peripheral blood, taken in a trial of Ad26.COV2.S vaccine versus placebo. DNA for the CDR3: TGTGCCAGCAGTTATTCCGGGACTAGTTGGAATGAGCAGTTCTTC. It yields the protein CASSYSGTSWNEQFF.